These T cell receptor beta chains were read from a single sample in a study of CXCR3-negative and CXCR3-positive naive CD8 T cells. Using the 5' RACE reads, TCRdb records one entry per CDR3 protein without DNA. This sample's table has roughly 90,000 distinct CDR3 sequences. The sequenced material came from naive CXCR3- CD8+ T cells from blood. The receptor set was obtained from a human donor in good health. Some clones in this sample may be carry-over from other donors' samples. CDR3s include the opening cysteine and the closing phenylalanine or tryptophan.

j_call v_call cdr3_aa
TRBJ1-4 TRBV6-1 CASSEGTGFEKLFF
TRBJ1-1 TRBV29-1 CSVTGGQLSTEAFF
TRBJ1-1 TRBV4-3 CASSHSIAGVRTEAFF
TRBJ2-7 TRBV12-3/TRBV12-4 CASSTLAGGYEQYF
TRBJ2-6 TRBV7-9 CASSGVPLSGGANVLTF
TRBJ2-2 TRBV7-6 CASSFPTSGGAPGELFF
TRBJ1-2 TRBV12-3/TRBV12-4 CASSLLSRGSGYTF
TRBJ2-1 TRBV29-1 CSVPPKGGSRNEQFF
TRBJ2-7 TRBV28 CASSLRLAGRDEQYF
TRBJ1-2 TRBV4-2 CASSQGGQGARGYTF
TRBJ2-1 TRBV28 CASSLSSGGSEQFF
TRBJ1-1 TRBV28 CASSPGRRAEAFF
TRBJ2-5 TRBV11-2 CASSTQGATLQETQYF
TRBJ1-2 TRBV7-7 CASSPDLGYGYTF
TRBJ2-5 TRBV4-3 CASSQDGTGTQETQYF
TRBJ2-1 TRBV10-3 CAISDTARGWNEQFF
TRBJ2-5 TRBV5-1 CASSLGDAQETQYF
TRBJ2-1 TRBV7-6 CASSPGGGPYNEQFF
TRBJ2-1 TRBV4-3 CASSQGESSSYNEQFF
TRBJ2-1 TRBV29-1 CSVEDFGTSSYNEQFF
TRBJ2-5 TRBV28 CASSLTGKETQYF
TRBJ2-1 TRBV29-1 CSGETGNGSGNEQFF
TRBJ2-1 TRBV28 CASSWLADEQFF
TRBJ2-2 TRBV5-1 CASSPDRGLTGELFF
TRBJ1-5 TRBV5-5 CASSLNRGGQPQHF
TRBJ1-1 TRBV4-3 CASSQEGVWTEAFF
TRBJ2-7 TRBV7-6 CASSSDRAGRRGLPYEQYF
TRBJ2-7 TRBV29-1 CSVDGLAGGRGEEQYF
TRBJ2-1 TRBV7-9 CASSLAGWVEAYNEQFF
TRBJ2-1 TRBV6-5 CASTLLGQAGQEQFF
TRBJ2-3 TRBV7-3 CASSPSGGSTDTQYF
TRBJ2-1 TRBV30 CAWAPTSPSEQFF
TRBJ2-2 TRBV28 CASSLGGRELFF
TRBJ2-7 TRBV6-2/TRBV6-3 CASSYWQTYEQYF
TRBJ2-1 TRBV3-1 CASSHPGQGFGEQFF
TRBJ1-1 TRBV10-3 CAISEIGRRTEAFF
TRBJ2-3 TRBV7-9 CASSPRDWEGADTQYF
TRBJ2-1 TRBV15 CATSPGTGDNEQFF
TRBJ1-1 TRBV5-1 CASSLGRGDEAFF
TRBJ2-7 TRBV29-1 CSVEGGTGVSSYEQYF
TRBJ2-5 TRBV7-2 CASSPGTRGGKYF
TRBJ2-7 TRBV5-6 CASSPGGQGTYEQYF
TRBJ2-1 TRBV29-1 CSVRTGGYNEQFF
TRBJ2-5 TRBV12-3/TRBV12-4 CASSFTSGRRETQYF
TRBJ2-2 TRBV7-9 CASSFGVGELFF
TRBJ1-2 TRBV6-5 CASSLDITGTGYTF
TRBJ2-7 TRBV7-9 CASSLAGSEQYF
TRBJ2-1 TRBV7-3 CASSSGQGSYNEQFF
TRBJ2-1 TRBV29-1 CSAVEGLARSLEDEQFF
TRBJ2-4 TRBV13 CASSSRTGTSEPNIQYF
TRBJ1-1 TRBV12-3/TRBV12-4 CASSPGAGSTEAFF